These 27 T cell receptor beta chains share one sample of origin, sequenced in a study of cytomegalovirus exposure and HLA in healthy donors. The PCR was carried out with 60 Vbeta primers and 13 Jbeta primers. Assay used: immunoSEQ multiplex PCR; TCRdb lists only in-frame clones, some missing. In the table there are 150,000 or so clones, 64% of which are singletons. The material sequenced was PBMCs. The receptors were sampled from a woman in her thirties in good health and CMV-seropositive.

This rearrangement joins TRBV5-1 to TRBJ2-6; D might be TRBD1 (6 bases). The CDR3 runs to 16 residues. Looked up from germline, CDR1 is SGHRS and CDR2 is YFSETQ. V was cut by 0 bases and J by 3 bases, with 10 bases left in between. The DNA of the CDR3 is TGCGCCAGCAGCTTGGGGGGGCTGGGTGGGGCCAACGTCCTGACTTTC. This codes for CASSLGGLGGANVLTF.

V and J are TRBV6-1 and TRBJ1-1, with no clear D. Germline loops: CDR1 MNHNS, CDR2 SASEGT. This CDR3 has 16 amino acids. Between the trimmed V and J ends, which lost 0 bases and 3 bases, there was a span of 14 bases. The CDR3 nucleotides read TGTGCCAGCAGTGAAGCAAGATGGGCAGTCCACACTGAAGCTTTCTTT. Its protein product is CASSEARWAVHTEAFF.

Only a few counts were recorded for this clone. The V and J genes are TRBV6-1 and TRBJ1-1; TRBD1 matches 8 bases. V lost 7 bases and J lost 2; bases outside the gene matches: 3. Germline loops: CDR1 MNHNS, CDR2 SASEGT. The CDR3 covers 13 residues. This CDR3 reads CASKQGANTEAFF. CDR3 in DNA: TGTGCCAGCAAGCAGGGGGCAAACACTGAAGCTTTCTTT.

The V call is TRBV29-1, the J call TRBJ2-7, with 9 bases that match TRBD1. The germline gives CDR1 SQVTM, CDR2 ANQGSEA. V trimming: 5 bases; J trimming: 3 bases; junction bases outside the gene matches: 5. CDR3 length equals 13 residues. CDR3 residues: CSVTGQGLYEQYF. CDR3 nucleotide sequence: TGCAGCGTTACGGGACAGGGACTCTACGAGCAGTACTTC.

This rearrangement joins TRBV6-5 to TRBJ2-7; 7 nucleotides agree with TRBD1. Trimming cost V 6 bases and J 4 bases; bases outside gene matches: 3. CDR3 size: 12 residues. Germline loops: CDR1 MNHEY, CDR2 SVGAGI. The CDR3 region is CASRRQGYEQYF. Here the CDR3 DNA reads TGTGCCAGCAGGAGACAGGGATACGAGCAGTACTTC.

This chain links TRBV7-6 with TRBJ2-1, with D perhaps TRBD1 (6 bases). Germline V gene sequence: CDR1 SGHVS, CDR2 FNYEAQ. The V gene lost 8 bases and the J gene lost 0 bases, with 8 bases spanning the gap. The CDR3 covers 13 residues. CDR3 residues: CASGQNSYNEQFF. The DNA for the CDR3 is TGTGCCAGCGGACAGAACTCCTACAATGAGCAGTTCTTC.

This clone was detected only a few times. J is TRBJ1-2 and V is TRBV29-1, with D perhaps matching TRBD1 (6 bases). The CDR3 has 13 residues. Germline V lookup: CDR1 SQVTM, CDR2 ANQGSEA. The germline V and J ends were trimmed by 5 bases and 6 bases, with 16 bases remaining between them. The CDR3 coding sequence is TGCAGCGTTCCACCACAGGGCGGAGATGGCTACACCTTC. It yields the protein CSVPPQGGDGYTF. Using reference TRBV29-1 and TRBJ1-2 for the parts outside the CDR3, the full variable domain is SAVISQKPSRDICQRGTSLTIQCQVDSQVTMMFWYRQQPGQSLTLIATANQGSEATYESGFVIDKFPISRPNLTFSTLTVSNMSPEDSSIYLCSVPPQGGDGYTFGSGTRLTVV.

This clone was seen a handful of times. The V and J genes are TRBV29-1 and TRBJ1-5, with 8 bases identical to TRBD1. The CDR3 spans 14 residues. Trimming took 5 bases from V and 2 from J; bases not matched to a gene: 5. CDR1 SQVTM and CDR2 ANQGSEA come from the germline V gene. The CDR3 protein is CSVTGGAGNQPQHF. The CDR3 DNA is TGCAGCGTTACAGGGGGGGCTGGCAATCAGCCCCAGCATTTT.

V and J are TRBV2 and TRBJ2-1, with 10 bases identical to TRBD2. V was pared by 8 bases and J by 2 bases, with 6 bases of the junction left unmatched. The germline V gene encodes CDR1 SNHLY and CDR2 FYNNEI. This CDR3 has 15 residues. This CDR3 reads CASLRSGRAYNEQFF. The CDR3, as DNA: TGTGCCAGCCTTCGGAGCGGGAGGGCCTACAATGAGCAGTTCTTC.

CDR3 sequence: CASTSGISYEQYF. The CDR3, as DNA: TGTGCCAGCACCAGCGGGATTTCCTACGAGCAGTACTTC. J is TRBJ2-7 and V is TRBV2; the match to TRBD2 covers 7 bases. Germline loops: CDR1 SNHLY, CDR2 FYNNEI. V gave up 7 bases and J gave up 1 base; unmatched junction bases: 4. The CDR3 contains 13 residues.

The chain employs TRBV7-2 and TRBJ2-7; D perhaps matches TRBD1 (5 bases). Germline values: CDR1 SGHTA, CDR2 FQGNSA. V was shortened by 4 bases and J by 3 bases, with 16 bases between the two germline ends. CDR3 length: 15 amino acids. CDR3 region: CASSSDIGVFYEQYF. The CDR3 DNA sequence: TGTGCCAGCAGCTCCGACATAGGGGTTTTCTACGAGCAGTACTTC.

This rearrangement joins TRBV5-4 to TRBJ1-2, with 7 bases fitting TRBD1. Trimming at V came to 2 bases and at J to 2 bases, leaving 3 bases not matched to a gene. From germline, CDR1 is SGHNT and CDR2 YYREEE (reference sequence). This CDR3 has 14 amino acids. CDR3 nucleotide sequence: TGTGCCAGCAGCTTACGGGACAGAAACTATGGCTACACCTTC. It yields the protein CASSLRDRNYGYTF.

The gene calls are TRBV10-2 and TRBJ1-6; D unclear. CDR3 length equals 16 residues. Per germline, CDR1 WSHSY and CDR2 SAAADI. Trimming left V 7 bases short and J 5 bases short, with 18 bases between. CDR3 sequence reads: CASNIGIGTNNSPLHF. DNA for the CDR3: TGCGCCAGCAACATTGGTATAGGCACTAATAATTCACCCCTCCACTTT.

This chain connects TRBV19 to TRBJ2-7, with 8 bases aligning to TRBD2. The CDR3 runs 15 residues. J gave up 6 bases and V 1 base, and 8 bases lay outside the gene matches. The germline V gene has CDR1 LNHDA and CDR2 SQIVND (reference sequence). This CDR3 is CASSIVAGTRSEQYF. Here the CDR3 DNA reads TGTGCCAGTAGTATAGTAGCGGGGACTCGGAGCGAGCAGTACTTC.

The chain joins TRBV9 to TRBJ2-3, with TRBD1 matching 8 bases. This CDR3 has 15 amino acids. Germline values: CDR1 SGDLS, CDR2 YYNGEE. J lost 0 bases, V lost 4 bases, and 4 bases had no gene match. The CDR3 coding sequence is TGTGCCAGCAGCCAGGGGGCCCCTAGCACAGATACGCAGTATTTT. Translating it yields CASSQGAPSTDTQYF.

The gene calls are TRBV19 and TRBJ1-1; 7 positions agree with TRBD1. V lost 3 bases and J lost 3; bases outside the gene matches: 1. Germline CDR1 LNHDA, CDR2 SQIVND (reference sequence). The CDR3 sequence is 13 residues long. The CDR3 coding sequence is TGTGCCAGTAGTATCGACAGGGACACTGAAGCTTTCTTT. Encoded protein: CASSIDRDTEAFF. Full variable domain (missing parts from reference TRBV19 and TRBJ1-1): DGGITQSPKYLFRKEGQNVTLSCEQNLNHDAMYWYRQDPGQGLRLIYYSQIVNDFQKGDIAEGYSVSREKKESFPLTVTSAQKNPTAFYLCASSIDRDTEAFFGQGTRLTVV.

The chain has TRBV5-1 and TRBJ2-2, with TRBD1 matching over 12 bases. V trimming: 1 base; J trimming: 4 bases; junction bases outside the gene matches: 8. This CDR3 comprises 18 residues. The germline CDR1 and CDR2 sequences are SGHRS and YFSETQ. In DNA, the CDR3 is TGCGCCAGCAGCTTGCGGGACAGGGGGCTGGAGAGCACCGGGGAGCTGTTTTTT. Protein sequence: CASSLRDRGLESTGELFF. Full variable domain (missing parts from reference TRBV5-1 and TRBJ2-2): KAGVTQTPRYLIKTRGQQVTLSCSPISGHRSVSWYQQTPGQGLQFLFEYFSETQRNKGNFPGRFSGRQFSNSRSEMNVSTLELGDSALYLCASSLRDRGLESTGELFFGEGSRLTVL.

J is TRBJ1-5 and V is TRBV28; D uncertain. Germline-derived CDR1 and CDR2 are MDHEN and SYDVKM. V shed 2 bases and J shed 1 base, with 6 bases lying between them. The CDR3 has 14 amino acids. This CDR3 reads CASSLRLSNQPQHF. The CDR3 DNA reads TGTGCCAGCAGTTTACGACTAAGCAATCAGCCCCAGCATTTT.

V is TRBV10-3 and J is TRBJ1-1; 9 nucleotides match TRBD1. Germline CDR1 and CDR2: ENHRY and SYGVKD. Trimming removed 5 bases from V and 3 bases from J; junction bases left unmatched: 1. This CDR3 is built from 13 residues. The CDR3 protein is CAISRQGDTEAFF. Here the CDR3 DNA reads TGTGCCATCAGTCGACAGGGGGACACTGAAGCTTTCTTT.

J is TRBJ1-4 and V is TRBV15, with TRBD1 identical over 7 bases. The CDR3 has 16 residues. Germline CDR1 reads LNHNV; CDR2 reads YYDKDF (reference sequence). The J segment lost 0 bases and the V segment lost 1 base, leaving 2 bases of the junction unmatched. The CDR3 reads CATSRARGATNEKLFF. The CDR3 DNA is TGTGCCACCAGCAGAGCCAGGGGGGCAACTAATGAAAAACTGTTTTTT.

The sample holds a few counts of this clone. The rearrangement uses TRBV5-1 and TRBJ2-7; D unresolved. The CDR3 covers 15 residues. With 0 bases removed from V and 2 bases from J, the gap between germline ends came to 12 bases. CDR1 is SGHRS and CDR2 is YFSETQ in the germline V gene. In DNA form, the CDR3 reads TGCGCCAGCAGCTTGGGATTTGGCGGCGCCTACGAGCAGTACTTC. Its protein is CASSLGFGGAYEQYF.

There are a few counts of this clone. The chain has TRBV5-1 and TRBJ1-1; D might be TRBD1 (5 bases). V lost 3 bases, J lost 1 base, and 10 bases lay in between. Germline V CDR1 and CDR2: SGHRS, YFSETQ. The CDR3 contains 14 residues. This chain's CDR3 is CASSSSGQNTEAFF. The CDR3, as DNA: TGCGCCAGCAGCTCATCAGGACAGAACACTGAAGCTTTCTTT. Based on the CDR3 plus reference TRBV5-1 and TRBJ1-1, the full variable domain is KAGVTQTPRYLIKTRGQQVTLSCSPISGHRSVSWYQQTPGQGLQFLFEYFSETQRNKGNFPGRFSGRQFSNSRSEMNVSTLELGDSALYLCASSSSGQNTEAFFGQGTRLTVV.

The CDR3 DNA sequence: TGTGCCACCAGCGGACCGGACAGATCGAACCCTGGAAACACCATATATTTT. This translates into CATSGPDRSNPGNTIYF. This chain connects TRBV15 to TRBJ1-3, with D possibly TRBD1 on 6 matching bases. Germline assignment: CDR1 LNHNV and CDR2 YYDKDF (reference sequence). V dropped 5 bases and J dropped 2 bases, with 19 bases sitting between them. The CDR3 has 17 amino acids.

The rearrangement uses TRBV28 and TRBJ2-7, with 7 bases aligning to TRBD1. CDR3 size: 14 residues. V lost 3 bases and J lost 6; bases outside the gene matches: 8. The germline gives CDR1 MDHEN, CDR2 SYDVKM. CDR3 coding DNA: TGTGCCAGCAGTTTTGGAACAGGGGAGAGCGAGCAGTACTTC. The encoded protein is CASSFGTGESEQYF.

The chain recombines TRBV11-2 with TRBJ1-2, with a weak D call TRBD1 (6 bases). Trimming took off 0 bases at V and 8 bases at J, with 19 bases between the two ends. From germline, CDR1 is SGHAT and CDR2 FQNNGV. The CDR3 sequence is 16 residues long. In nucleotides, the CDR3 is TGTGCCAGCAGCTTAGATCACACAGGGCCCGCGGCCGGCTACACCTTC. Protein product: CASSLDHTGPAAGYTF.

This rearrangement joins TRBV7-2 to TRBJ2-5; 10 nucleotides line up with TRBD1. The CDR3 covers 13 residues. The germline V gene encodes CDR1 SGHTA and CDR2 FQGNSA. Trimming cost V 8 bases and J 7 bases; bases outside gene matches: 7. CDR3 bases: TGTGCCAGCGTAGACAGGGGGCGTGGGACCCAGTACTTC. Amino acids: CASVDRGRGTQYF.

The V gene is TRBV6-1, the J gene TRBJ1-5, with D possibly being TRBD1 (6 bases). V lost 3 bases and J 6 bases, leaving 12 bases between the germline ends. The CDR3 has 14 residues. The V gene's germline CDR1 is MNHNS and CDR2 SASEGT. The CDR3 bases are TGTGCCAGCAGTGATGGGGTCAGGGGTCAGCCCCAGCATTTT. Translating gives CASSDGVRGQPQHF.